A single sample gave rise to the 8 T cell receptor beta chains below, sequenced in a study of control samples from healthy donors and cancer patients (dated by TCRdb to about 2020). The receptor library was made with the immunoSEQ multiplex PCR assay. The immuneACCESS repertoire file appears here via TCRdb, limited to in-frame rearrangements. These files lack a portion of the clones; in checked studies, under half of the deficit traces to unresolved V genes, and the cause of the others is not known. Recorded for this sample are 90,000 to 150,000 clones; around 90% of them occurred a single time. Approximately 37% of the sample is held by the ten biggest clonotypes. Sequencing was carried out using blood. Receptors originate from a man aged 50 to 59 in good health.

The chain combines TRBV7-7 with TRBJ1-1, with no clear D. Germline V gene sequence: CDR1 SSHAT, CDR2 FNYEAQ (reference sequence). The ends were cut back, 1 base at V and 1 base at J, with 4 bases in the middle. CDR3 length equals 13 residues. The CDR3 DNA sequence: TGTGCCAGCAGCTTAGGATCGAACACTGAAGCTTTCTTT. It translates to CASSLGSNTEAFF.

The chain couples TRBV3-1 (or the pseudogene TRBV3-2) to TRBJ2-1; TRBD2 agrees at 7 bases. This CDR3 spans 19 amino acids. V was pared by 1 base and J by 0 bases, with 12 bases of the junction left unmatched. Germline loops: CDR1 LGHDT, CDR2 YNNKEL (reference sequence). This CDR3 reads CASSQVPRAGVSSYNEQFF. DNA of the CDR3: TGTGCCAGCAGCCAAGTACCTCGCGCGGGGGTGAGCTCCTACAATGAGCAGTTCTTC.

Notes on this clone: Other DNA sequences in this specimen translate into the identical CDR3. The chain employs TRBV2 and TRBJ1-5; weak D call: TRBD1 (5 bases). With 1 base removed from V and 6 bases from J, the gap between germline ends came to 13 bases. The CDR3 contains 15 residues. CDR1 is SNHLY and CDR2 is FYNNEI in the germline V gene. The CDR3 DNA reads TGTGCCAGCAGTGAAGGGGTGGGGGGACTTCAGCCCCAGCATTTT. Amino acid sequence: CASSEGVGGLQPQHF.

The chain is built from TRBV12-3 or TRBV12-4 and TRBJ1-2; D remains ambiguous. Trimming stripped 0 bases from V and 6 bases from J, with 8 bases between. The CDR3 totals 13 residues. CDR3: CASSLAPKDGYTF. Here the CDR3 DNA reads TGTGCCAGCAGTTTAGCCCCGAAGGATGGCTACACCTTC.

V is TRBV5-1 and J is TRBJ1-6; possibly TRBD1 for D (5 bases). Trimming stripped 3 bases from V and 7 bases from J, with 11 bases between. CDR1 and CDR2 (germline): SGHRS, YFSETQ. The CDR3 sequence is 14 residues long. As DNA, the CDR3 is TGCGCCAGCAGCTCCAGGGAGGGAAATTCACCCCTCCACTTT. As protein: CASSSREGNSPLHF.

The V and J genes are TRBV15 and TRBJ1-5; 12 bases are a match to TRBD1. The CDR3 is 17 residues long. Germline V gives CDR1 LNHNV, CDR2 YYDKDF (reference sequence). Germline trimming cut 3 bases from V and 5 bases from J; bases unmatched to any gene: 8. The CDR3 DNA reads as TGTGCCACCAGCAGCCCCATGGGACAGGGGGCAGATCAGCCCCAGCATTTT. Its translation is CATSSPMGQGADQPQHF.

J is TRBJ2-1 and V is TRBV7-2; TRBD1 matches 10 bases. The germline V gene encodes CDR1 SGHTA and CDR2 FQGNSA. The CDR3 spans 19 residues. Trimming removed 2 bases from V and 0 bases from J; junction bases left unmatched: 10. The CDR3 loop is CASSLRGTGELSSYNEQFF. CDR3 in DNA: TGTGCCAGCAGCTTAAGAGGGACAGGGGAGCTGAGCTCCTACAATGAGCAGTTCTTC.

The chain joins TRBV3-1 (or the pseudogene TRBV3-2) to TRBJ2-7; TRBD1 matches at 10 bases. CDR3 length: 15 residues. Germline V gene data show CDR1 as LGHDT and CDR2 as YNNKEL (reference sequence). J lost 4 bases, V lost 5 bases, and 8 bases had no gene match. This CDR3 reads CASSSTGTGVYEQYF. CDR3 DNA: TGTGCCAGCAGCTCCACCGGGACAGGGGTTTACGAGCAGTACTTC.